A single sample gave rise to the 15 T cell receptor beta chains below, sequenced in a study of shared clonotypes between healthy human individuals. Profiling relied on immunoSEQ multiplex PCR, and the TCRdb table lists in-frame clones only, not all of them. Counted here are over a million clones, around 76% occurring once; the ten biggest clones make up approximately 1.3%. Sequencing was done on a sample of memory CD4+ T cells sorted from blood. As for subset: CD45RA-negative fraction. These TCRs come from a man aged 18 to 30 in good health.

The gene calls are TRBV7-2 and TRBJ2-7; 10 nucleotides align to TRBD1. The CDR3 is made up of 15 amino acids. Germline loops: CDR1 SGHTA, CDR2 FQGNSA. V gave up 1 base and J gave up 6 bases; unmatched junction bases: 6. CDR3 residues: CASSLVGTGVPEQYF. CDR3 sequence (DNA): TGTGCCAGCAGCTTAGTTGGGACAGGGGTGCCCGAGCAGTACTTC. Full variable domain (rest looked up from reference TRBV7-2 and TRBJ2-7): GAGVSQSPSNKVTEKGKDVELRCDPISGHTALYWYRQSLGQGLEFLIYFQGNSAPDKSGLPSDRFSAERTGGSVSTLTIQRTQQEDSAVYLCASSLVGTGVPEQYFGPGTRLTVT.

CDR3 bases: TGTGCCAGCAGCGTAGCGGACGGGACTAGTGGCGGGGAGCTGTTTTTT. This gives the protein CASSVADGTSGGELFF. V is TRBV9 and J is TRBJ2-2; 8 nucleotides agree with TRBD2. CDR1 is SGDLS and CDR2 is YYNGEE in the germline V gene. CDR3 length: 16 amino acids. J was trimmed by 7 bases and V by 0 bases; bases with no gene match: 8.

The V call is TRBV9, the J call TRBJ1-2; 8 nucleotides match TRBD1. V lost 3 bases, J lost 5 bases, and 3 bases stayed unmatched. The CDR3 is 13 amino acids. Germline CDR1 reads SGDLS; CDR2 reads YYNGEE. CDR3 in amino acids: CASSAGTGYGYTF. The CDR3 DNA follows: TGTGCCAGCAGCGCCGGGACAGGTTATGGCTACACCTTC.

This clone has a handful of counts. The rearrangement joins TRBV5-5 to TRBJ2-3; D gene uncertain. V was shortened by 6 bases and J by 1 base, with 15 bases between the two germline ends. Germline V gene data show CDR1 as SGHKS and CDR2 as YYEKEE (reference sequence). The CDR3 covers 15 residues. As DNA, the CDR3 is TGTGCCAGCACCTATTTGGGCGGCCGCACAGATACGCAGTATTTT. Encoded protein: CASTYLGGRTDTQYF.

The chain uses TRBV4-2 and TRBJ2-2; 8 bases match TRBD1. The junction had 13 bases not matched to a gene; V was cut back by 0 bases and J by 4 bases. The CDR3 loop spans 19 amino acids. Looked up from germline, CDR1 is LGHNA and CDR2 is YNFKEQ. The CDR3 here is CASSQDLRTGNLGTGELFF. The CDR3 region has the DNA TGTGCCAGCAGCCAAGATTTGCGGACAGGGAATTTAGGCACCGGGGAGCTGTTTTTT.

The J gene is TRBJ1-2, the V gene TRBV19; TRBD1 might be the D (6 bases). The germline V and J ends were trimmed by 4 bases and 8 bases, with 14 bases remaining between them. The CDR3 is 13 amino acids. Germline lookup yields CDR1 LNHDA and CDR2 SQIVND (reference sequence). CDR3 sequence: CASSTGNREGYTF. DNA for the CDR3: TGTGCCAGTAGTACAGGGAACAGGGAAGGCTACACCTTC.

The chain couples TRBV19 to TRBJ2-4, with 8 bases lining up with TRBD1. J was trimmed by 9 bases and V by 0 bases; bases with no gene match: 16. Germline lookup yields CDR1 LNHDA and CDR2 SQIVND (reference sequence). The CDR3 length is 18 residues. CDR3 sequence reads: CASSIEYVQGAAGGIQYF. In DNA form, the CDR3 reads TGTGCCAGTAGTATAGAGTACGTCCAGGGGGCGGCCGGTGGCATTCAGTACTTC.

The gene calls are TRBV19 and TRBJ1-5; D not certain. The CDR3 spans 15 residues. The germline gives CDR1 LNHDA, CDR2 SQIVND (reference sequence). Between the trimmed V and J ends, which lost 8 bases and 3 bases, there was a span of 17 bases. CDR3 sequence: CASGPAGVVNQPQHF. The CDR3 region has the DNA TGTGCCAGTGGGCCCGCCGGGGTTGTCAATCAGCCCCAGCATTTT.

The genes are TRBV9 and TRBJ1-1; TRBD1 matches 10 bases. This CDR3 comprises 15 residues. Germline V lookup: CDR1 SGDLS, CDR2 YYNGEE. Unmatched junction bases numbered 4, after V lost 2 bases and J lost 3 bases. This CDR3 is CASSVRDRGDTEAFF. The CDR3 nucleotides are TGTGCCAGCAGCGTCCGGGACAGGGGTGACACTGAAGCTTTCTTT.

This clone was seen a handful of times. The chain employs TRBV10-3 and TRBJ2-1; TRBD2 matches at 13 bases. The CDR3 runs 15 residues. Trimming cost V 1 base and J 8 bases; bases outside gene matches: 2. Germline V gene sequence: CDR1 ENHRY, CDR2 SYGVKD. Written as DNA, the CDR3 is TGTGCCATCAGTGAGTGGACTAGCGGGGGAGATGAGCAGTTCTTC. Amino acid sequence: CAISEWTSGGDEQFF.

The rearrangement links TRBV7-3 to TRBJ2-6; D could derive from TRBD1 or TRBD2 (6 bases each). Between the trimmed V and J ends, which lost 0 bases and 4 bases, there was a span of 10 bases. Per the germline V gene, CDR1 is SGHTA and CDR2 is FQGTGA. This CDR3 comprises 16 residues. In nucleotides, the CDR3 is TGTGCCAGCAGCTTAACCGGGGGCCAAGGGGCCAACGTCCTGACTTTC. Protein product: CASSLTGGQGANVLTF.

The chain carries TRBV6-5 and TRBJ1-2, with D uncertain. The CDR3 consists of 16 residues. Trimming took off 0 bases at V and 0 bases at J, with 11 bases between the two ends. Per germline, CDR1 MNHEY and CDR2 SVGAGI. The DNA of the CDR3 is TGTGCCAGCAGTTACTCGCACAGCCTCCCTAACTATGGCTACACCTTC. This codes for CASSYSHSLPNYGYTF.

This clone was counted between two and nine times. The chain uses TRBV19 and TRBJ1-4; D is perhaps TRBD1 (6 bases). V was cut by 1 base and J by 7 bases, with 10 bases left in between. Germline-derived CDR1 and CDR2 are LNHDA and SQIVND (reference sequence). This CDR3 spans 14 amino acids. CDR3 DNA sequence: TGTGCCAGTAGTATAGCACAGGGAAGTGAAAAACTGTTTTTT. It is translated as CASSIAQGSEKLFF.

This clone showed up just once. The CDR3 loop is CASSIPGRANTEAFF. CDR3 in DNA: TGTGCCAGTAGTATCCCGGGTAGGGCGAACACTGAAGCTTTCTTT. The genes are TRBV19 and TRBJ1-1; unclear D gene. Trimming removed 3 bases from V and 1 base from J, with 12 bases in between. This CDR3 is 15 amino acids long. Germline CDR1 and CDR2: LNHDA and SQIVND (reference sequence). Filled out from reference TRBV19 and TRBJ1-1, the complete variable domain reads DGGITQSPKYLFRKEGQNVTLSCEQNLNHDAMYWYRQDPGQGLRLIYYSQIVNDFQKGDIAEGYSVSREKKESFPLTVTSAQKNPTAFYLCASSIPGRANTEAFFGQGTRLTVV.

This clone was observed at least ten times. The CDR3: CASSRGSSYNEQFF. The CDR3 DNA sequence: TGTGCCAGCTCCCGCGGGAGCTCCTACAATGAGCAGTTCTTC. The rearrangement links TRBV18 to TRBJ2-1; 7 bases map to TRBD2. This CDR3 has 14 amino acids. Per germline, CDR1 KGHSH and CDR2 LQKENI. V lost 6 bases to trimming and J lost 0 bases; unmatched junction nucleotides: 2. Together with reference TRBV18 and TRBJ2-1, the CDR3 gives the full variable domain: NAGVMQNPRHLVRRRGQEARLRCSPMKGHSHVYWYRQLPEEGLKFMVYLQKENIIDESGMPKERFSAEFPKEGPSILRIQQVVRGDSAAYFCASSRGSSYNEQFFGPGTRLTVL.